Here is one T cell receptor beta chain with its context. Germline V lookup: CDR1 SGHVS, CDR2 FQNEAQ. This CDR3 has 18 amino acids. Losses at the gene ends were 5 bases for V and 1 base for J; bases not matched to a gene: 12. In the original analysis: Estimation of nucleated cell counts was performed using reference gene primer amplification. Here immunoSEQ multiplex PCR was the method, and the copy in TCRdb shows in-frame clones only, minus some. For V, J and clone size, that table is used; D and trimming come from the DNA. The sample yields approximately 200,000 clones, around 87% seen once. Participants spanned ages about 18 to 100 years and resided in roughly 26 US areas. Participants had their cohort set by participant-reported clinical history. This sample is drawn from a study of blood T cell repertoires in COVID-19. Study-level information: There were acute and convalescent COVID-19 samples, and they came from the United States, Italy and Spain.

V is TRBV7-8 and J is TRBJ2-3, with 10 bases lining up with TRBD2. Input material: PBMCs or T cells enriched from blood (not recorded which). The clonotype originates from a man aged 30 to 45 in a cohort exposed to, infected with or recovered from COVID-19 (not recorded which). For the CDR3, the DNA is TGTGCCAGCAGCCAAAGACTTACCGGGACTAGCGGCACAGATACGCAGTATTTT. Translation gives CASSQRLTGTSGTDTQYF.